Listed below are T cell receptor beta chains from one sample, sequenced in a study of T cell responses to AZD1222 COVID-19 vaccine. Profiling relied on immunoSEQ multiplex PCR, and the TCRdb table lists in-frame clones only, not all of them. The data show more than 80,000 clones, with approximately 90% seen just once and about 20% held by the top ten. The sequenced sample was peripheral blood, obtained on day 0 of AZD1222 vaccination. The origin of the receptors is an adult in good health. CDR3s include the opening cysteine and the closing phenylalanine or tryptophan. Fields, in order: clone size, D gene, V gene, J gene, CDR3 protein, CDR3 DNA. D genes are given only for firm matches. A clone size is listed for some rows: how often the clone was seen (once, few, many), or a class if it is expanded.

size: .; D: .; V: TRBV6-5; J: TRBJ1-5; CDR3: CASRKETYQPQHF; DNA: TGTGCCAGCAGAAAAGAGACCTATCAGCCCCAGCATTTT
size: .; D: .; V: TRBV6-5; J: TRBJ2-1; CDR3: CASSRGPEQFF; DNA: TGTGCCAGCAGTCGGGGGCCGGAGCAGTTCTTC
size: .; D: TRBD1; V: TRBV5-1; J: TRBJ2-2; CDR3: CASSVRQGASGELFF; DNA: TGCGCCAGCAGTGTACGACAGGGGGCGTCCGGGGAGCTGTTTTTT
size: .; D: .; V: TRBV28; J: TRBJ1-6; CDR3: CASSPENYNSPLHF; DNA: TGTGCCAGCAGTCCGGAGAATTATAATTCACCCCTCCACTTT
size: few; D: TRBD1; V: TRBV2; J: TRBJ2-7; CDR3: CASRDPTGGTYEQYF; DNA: TGTGCCAGCAGAGACCCGACAGGGGGGACCTACGAGCAGTACTTC
size: .; D: TRBD1; V: TRBV9; J: TRBJ2-1; CDR3: CASSVTGTGWSNEQFF; DNA: TGTGCCAGCAGCGTCACCGGGACAGGGTGGTCCAATGAGCAGTTCTTC
size: .; D: TRBD1; V: TRBV29-1; J: TRBJ2-1; CDR3: CSAHGQDNEQFF; DNA: TGCAGCGCCCATGGACAGGACAATGAGCAGTTCTTC
size: .; D: TRBD1; V: TRBV15; J: TRBJ1-1; CDR3: CATRGQGYNEAFF; DNA: TGTGCCACCAGGGGACAGGGTTACAACGAAGCTTTCTTT
size: .; D: .; V: TRBV7-8; J: TRBJ1-6; CDR3: CASSREGPTPLHF; DNA: TGTGCCAGCAGCCGAGAGGGGCCGACACCCCTCCACTTT
size: .; D: .; V: TRBV19; J: TRBJ1-6; CDR3: CASSRRGRGNSPLHF; DNA: TGTGCCAGTAGTCGGAGGGGTCGGGGTAATTCACCCCTCCACTTT
size: .; D: .; V: TRBV6-5; J: TRBJ1-2; CDR3: CASSYHVKDGYTF; DNA: TGTGCCAGCAGTTACCACGTAAAGGATGGCTACACCTTC
size: .; D: .; V: TRBV7-2; J: TRBJ2-3; CDR3: CASSLVGGLDTQYF; DNA: TGTGCCAGCAGCTTAGTAGGGGGGCTTGATACGCAGTATTTT
size: .; D: TRBD2; V: TRBV6-2/TRBV6-3; J: TRBJ2-5; CDR3: CASSPWGLAGGETQYF; DNA: TGTGCCAGCAGCCCGTGGGGACTAGCGGGGGGAGAGACCCAGTACTTC
size: once; D: TRBD2; V: TRBV7-2; J: TRBJ2-1; CDR3: CASSSGLAGVNEQFF; DNA: TGTGCCAGCAGCTCCGGACTAGCGGGGGTGAATGAGCAGTTCTTC
size: .; D: TRBD1; V: TRBV15; J: TRBJ1-2; CDR3: CATARGDRPNYGYTF; DNA: TGTGCCACCGCACGTGGGGACAGACCTAACTATGGCTACACCTTC
size: .; D: .; V: TRBV4-1; J: TRBJ1-1; CDR3: CASSAPGRRPEAFF; DNA: TGCGCCAGCAGCGCTCCGGGACGGAGACCTGAAGCTTTCTTT
size: .; D: TRBD1; V: TRBV18; J: TRBJ1-6; CDR3: CASSPRGRDNSPLHF; DNA: TGTGCCAGCTCACCCAGGGGGCGAGATAATTCACCCCTCCACTTT
size: once; D: TRBD1; V: TRBV18; J: TRBJ1-3; CDR3: CASTTTPSGQGVVGNTIYF; DNA: TGTGCCAGCACAACAACACCATCGGGACAGGGGGTAGTTGGAAACACCATATATTTT
size: .; D: TRBD1; V: TRBV28; J: TRBJ1-2; CDR3: CASSPGGAAYGYTF; DNA: TGTGCCAGCAGTCCAGGGGGCGCGGCCTATGGCTACACCTTC
size: .; D: .; V: TRBV7-6; J: TRBJ1-2; CDR3: CASSLAPQDSNYGYTF; DNA: TGTGCCAGCAGCTTAGCGCCCCAGGATTCTAACTATGGCTACACCTTC
size: .; D: TRBD1; V: TRBV9; J: TRBJ1-6; CDR3: CASSVATGQGSPLHF; DNA: TGTGCCAGCAGCGTAGCGACGGGACAGGGATCACCCCTCCACTTT
size: .; D: .; V: TRBV28; J: TRBJ1-1; CDR3: CASSLAGGRNTEAFF; DNA: TGTGCCAGCAGTCTGGCCGGGGGGAGGAACACTGAAGCTTTCTTT
size: .; D: .; V: TRBV3-1/TRBV3-2; J: TRBJ2-2; CDR3: CASSPRYIGELFF; DNA: TGTGCCAGCAGCCCCAGGTACATCGGGGAGCTGTTTTTT
size: .; D: TRBD2; V: TRBV7-6; J: TRBJ2-3; CDR3: CASSAQRASGTDTQYF; DNA: TGTGCCAGCAGCGCCCAGCGGGCTAGCGGGACAGATACGCAGTATTTT
size: .; D: .; V: TRBV7-2; J: TRBJ1-1; CDR3: CASTAGSNTEAFF; DNA: TGTGCCAGCACCGCTGGGTCTAACACTGAAGCTTTCTTT
size: .; D: TRBD1; V: TRBV5-1; J: TRBJ2-7; CDR3: CASSLAGGSYEQYF; DNA: TGCGCCAGCAGCTTGGCAGGGGGCTCCTACGAGCAGTACTTC
size: .; D: .; V: TRBV28; J: TRBJ1-4; CDR3: CASSMDLNRNEKLFF; DNA: TGTGCCAGCAGCATGGACCTCAATCGAAATGAAAAACTGTTTTTT
size: .; D: .; V: TRBV10-3; J: TRBJ1-1; CDR3: CAISSVGGRSGTEAFF; DNA: TGTGCCATCAGTTCCGTGGGGGGGCGTTCAGGGACTGAAGCTTTCTTT
size: .; D: .; V: TRBV5-6; J: TRBJ2-7; CDR3: CASSQQGLSSYEQYF; DNA: TGTGCCAGCAGCCAACAGGGTCTTAGCTCCTACGAGCAGTACTTC
size: .; D: TRBD1; V: TRBV9; J: TRBJ2-7; CDR3: CASSVGGIGTATYEQYF; DNA: TGTGCCAGCAGCGTAGGAGGGATTGGGACAGCGACCTACGAGCAGTACTTC
size: .; D: .; V: TRBV28; J: TRBJ2-7; CDR3: CASSLSLAYEQYF; DNA: TGTGCCAGCAGTTTATCTCTAGCCTACGAGCAGTACTTC
size: .; D: .; V: TRBV30; J: TRBJ1-4; CDR3: CAWSVYFGSGEKLFF; DNA: TGTGCCTGGAGTGTATATTTTGGGTCTGGAGAAAAACTGTTTTTT
size: .; D: TRBD1; V: TRBV27; J: TRBJ2-7; CDR3: CASSHRQGPTYEQYF; DNA: TGTGCCAGCAGCCACCGACAGGGCCCCACCTACGAGCAGTACTTC
size: .; D: .; V: TRBV2; J: TRBJ1-4; CDR3: CASSEVRDEKLFF; DNA: TGTGCCAGCAGTGAAGTCAGGGATGAAAAACTGTTTTTT
size: .; D: TRBD1; V: TRBV6-5; J: TRBJ1-2; CDR3: CASRAGQGVYGYTF; DNA: TGTGCCAGCAGAGCCGGACAGGGGGTCTATGGCTACACCTTC
size: few; D: TRBD2; V: TRBV30; J: TRBJ2-7; CDR3: CAWSWSGGGTYEQYF; DNA: TGTGCCTGGAGTTGGTCCGGGGGGGGCACCTACGAGCAGTACTTC
size: .; D: TRBD1; V: TRBV9; J: TRBJ1-6; CDR3: CASSVGQARNSPLHF; DNA: TGTGCCAGCAGCGTGGGACAGGCGCGGAATTCACCCCTCCACTTT
size: .; D: .; V: TRBV7-8; J: TRBJ1-5; CDR3: CASSLPPLRGGGQPQHF; DNA: TGTGCCAGCAGCTTACCACCACTGAGGGGGGGCGGGCAGCCCCAGCATTTT
size: .; D: TRBD1; V: TRBV4-3; J: TRBJ2-4; CDR3: CASSLRAGGQGNIQYF; DNA: TGCGCCAGCAGCCTTCGGGCAGGGGGCCAGGGAAACATTCAGTACTTC
size: once; D: TRBD1; V: TRBV6-5; J: TRBJ1-6; CDR3: CASSYPGQPLHF; DNA: TGTGCCAGCAGTTACCCGGGACAGCCGCTCCACTTT
size: .; D: .; V: TRBV7-3; J: TRBJ2-2; CDR3: CASSFRQDTGELFF; DNA: TGTGCCAGCAGCTTCCGACAGGACACCGGGGAGCTGTTTTTT
size: .; D: .; V: TRBV7-2; J: TRBJ2-4; CDR3: CASSLVRGAKNIQYF; DNA: TGTGCCAGCAGCTTAGTCAGGGGAGCCAAAAACATTCAGTACTTC
size: .; D: TRBD1; V: TRBV5-4; J: TRBJ2-1; CDR3: CASSSGDRGYNEQFF; DNA: TGTGCCAGCAGCTCGGGGGACAGGGGGTACAATGAGCAGTTCTTC
size: .; D: .; V: TRBV6-6; J: TRBJ2-1; CDR3: CASSYPDQPEPFF; DNA: TGTGCCAGCAGTTATCCCGACCAACCCGAACCGTTCTTC
size: .; D: TRBD1; V: TRBV5-1; J: TRBJ2-7; CDR3: CASSARDSDDCYF; DNA: TGCGCCAGCAGCGCCCGGGACAGTGACGACTGCTACTTC
size: .; D: TRBD1; V: TRBV3-1/TRBV3-2; J: TRBJ1-2; CDR3: CATTPLGQADRFGYTF; DNA: TGTGCCACTACCCCCCTCGGACAGGCCGACCGGTTTGGCTACACCTTC
size: .; D: TRBD2; V: TRBV12-3/TRBV12-4; J: TRBJ2-7; CDR3: CASSLAVPYEQYF; DNA: TGTGCCAGCAGCCTAGCGGTGCCCTACGAGCAGTACTTC
size: .; D: TRBD1; V: TRBV5-6; J: TRBJ1-6; CDR3: CASSLEQGTFSPLHF; DNA: TGTGCCAGCAGCTTGGAACAGGGGACATTTTCACCCCTCCACTTT
size: .; D: TRBD1; V: TRBV7-2; J: TRBJ2-7; CDR3: CASSQLQGTYEQYF; DNA: TGTGCCAGCAGCCAATTACAGGGGACCTACGAGCAGTACTTC
size: once; D: .; V: TRBV3-1/TRBV3-2; J: TRBJ2-7; CDR3: CASSHGAPAHEQYF; DNA: TGTGCCAGCAGCCACGGGGCCCCTGCTCACGAGCAGTACTTC
size: .; D: .; V: TRBV10-1; J: TRBJ1-2; CDR3: CAAPPTHKEDGYTF; DNA: TGCGCCGCCCCTCCCACTCACAAAGAGGATGGCTACACCTTC
size: once; D: TRBD1; V: TRBV6-2/TRBV6-3; J: TRBJ1-4; CDR3: CASSFLGQEGKLFF; DNA: TGTGCCAGCAGTTTTCTTGGACAGGAGGGAAAACTGTTTTTT
size: .; D: TRBD1; V: TRBV6-2/TRBV6-3; J: TRBJ2-3; CDR3: CASSYSRGRVVTDTQYF; DNA: TGTGCCAGCAGTTACTCGAGGGGGCGCGTAGTCACAGATACGCAGTATTTT
size: .; D: TRBD1; V: TRBV7-2; J: TRBJ1-4; CDR3: CASSRTGRASLKEKLFF; DNA: TGTGCCAGCAGCAGGACAGGGAGGGCTAGCCTTAAAGAAAAACTGTTTTTT
size: once; D: .; V: TRBV6-1; J: TRBJ1-5; CDR3: CASSENYQTVSNQPQHF; DNA: TGTGCCAGCAGTGAAAATTACCAGACCGTGAGCAATCAGCCCCAGCATTTT
size: .; D: TRBD1; V: TRBV5-1; J: TRBJ1-3; CDR3: CASSGTTTGGGNTIYF; DNA: TGCGCCAGCAGCGGCACCACAACAGGGGGAGGAAACACCATATATTTT
size: .; D: .; V: TRBV19; J: TRBJ1-5; CDR3: CASSIDQGRVRRQPQHF; DNA: TGTGCCAGTAGTATAGATCAGGGTAGGGTACGGCGACAGCCCCAGCATTTT